The sequence of this T cell receptor beta chain was determined in a study of T-cell memory formation after mild COVID-19. In the study overall: TCR clusters were mostly donor specific.

This clonotype was seen many times. One entry per CDR3 protein results from TCRdb running MiXCR on the 5' RACE reads. The sample records more than 400,000 distinct CDR3 sequences, roughly 18% being singletons. The V and J ends lost 0 bases and 6 bases respectively, with 6 bases between them. CDR1 is MNHEY and CDR2 is SVGAGI in the germline V gene. The CDR3 is 12 amino acids. This chain connects TRBV6-5 to TRBJ2-7; D is unresolved. What was sequenced was PBMCs or a T cell subset sorted from them (not recorded which). The receptor's source is an adult woman who had mild COVID-19 (a few samples of this study predate the infection). Cell type and time point are not known. The CDR3 coding sequence is TGTGCCAGCAGTTACTCCGGTGGCGAGCAGTACTTC. It is translated as CASSYSGGEQYF.